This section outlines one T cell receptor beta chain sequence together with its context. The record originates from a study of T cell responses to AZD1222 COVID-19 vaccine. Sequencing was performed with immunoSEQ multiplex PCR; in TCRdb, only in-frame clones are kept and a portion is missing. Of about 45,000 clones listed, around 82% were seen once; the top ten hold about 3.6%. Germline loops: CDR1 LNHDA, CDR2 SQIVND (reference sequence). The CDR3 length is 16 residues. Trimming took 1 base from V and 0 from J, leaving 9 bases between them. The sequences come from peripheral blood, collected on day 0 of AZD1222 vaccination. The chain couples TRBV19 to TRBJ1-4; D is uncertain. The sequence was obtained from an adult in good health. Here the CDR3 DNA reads TGTGCCAGTAGTATAGCAACCGACGCAACTAATGAAAAACTGTTTTTT. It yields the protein CASSIATDATNEKLFF. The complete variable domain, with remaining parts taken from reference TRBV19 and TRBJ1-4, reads DGGITQSPKYLFRKEGQNVTLSCEQNLNHDAMYWYRQDPGQGLRLIYYSQIVNDFQKGDIAEGYSVSREKKESFPLTVTSAQKNPTAFYLCASSIATDATNEKLFFGSGTQLSVL.